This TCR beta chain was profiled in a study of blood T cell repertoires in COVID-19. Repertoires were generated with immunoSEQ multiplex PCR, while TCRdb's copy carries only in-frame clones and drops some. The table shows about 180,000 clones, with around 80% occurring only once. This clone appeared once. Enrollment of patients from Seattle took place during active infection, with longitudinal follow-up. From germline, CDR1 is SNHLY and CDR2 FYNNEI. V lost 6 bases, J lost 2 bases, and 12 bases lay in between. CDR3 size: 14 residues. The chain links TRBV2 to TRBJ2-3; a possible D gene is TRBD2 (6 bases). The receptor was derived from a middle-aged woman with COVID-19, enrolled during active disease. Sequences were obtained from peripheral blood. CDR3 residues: CASRRTGDTDTQYF. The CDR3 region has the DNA TGTGCCAGCAGGCGGACGGGGGACACAGATACGCAGTATTTT.